The 4 T cell receptor beta chains listed next were all sequenced from one sample in a study of identical twins. Using its own MiXCR run on the 5' RACE reads, TCRdb lists one record per CDR3 protein. Of around 1.7 million distinct CDR3 sequences in the sample, less than 35% were seen once. The sequencing input was cord blood. These receptors were obtained from a newborn girl in good health.

This clonotype was observed a few times. The chain carries TRBV5-1 and TRBJ2-5; D remains ambiguous. The V end was cut by 0 bases, the J end by 12 bases, with 12 bases between. In germline, CDR1 is SGHRS, CDR2 YFSETQ. The CDR3 runs to 12 residues. The CDR3 region is CASSLESNREYF. The CDR3 bases are TGCGCCAGCAGCTTGGAGTCCAACCGGGAGTACTTC.

The chain couples TRBV27 to TRBJ2-1; the D is unclear. CDR3 length: 15 amino acids. V was clipped by 3 bases and J by 3 bases, with 12 bases between them. CDR1 and CDR2 (germline): MNHEY, SMNVEV (reference sequence). CDR3 loop: CASSFGRLDYNEQFF. CDR3 nucleotides: TGTGCCAGCAGTTTCGGCAGATTAGACTACAATGAGCAGTTCTTC.

V and J are TRBV25-1 and TRBJ1-1; D might be TRBD1 (6 bases). The CDR3 extends over 15 amino acids. Germline V gene lookup returns CDR1 MGHDK and CDR2 SYGVNS. V lost 4 bases and J 3 bases, leaving 15 bases between the germline ends. The CDR3 loop is CASSGNRAGDTEAFF. CDR3 nucleotides: TGTGCCAGCAGTGGGAACAGGGCGGGGGACACTGAAGCTTTCTTT.

This clonotype has just a few counts. The chain has TRBV4-1 and TRBJ2-7; weak D call: TRBD2 (5 bases). V lost 10 bases, J lost 7 bases, and 17 bases lay in between. Germline lookup yields CDR1 MGHRA and CDR2 YSYEKL. The CDR3 extends over 12 amino acids. CDR3 nucleotides: TGCGCCACGGGAAGTTGGGGTAATGAGCAGTACTTC. It encodes CATGSWGNEQYF.